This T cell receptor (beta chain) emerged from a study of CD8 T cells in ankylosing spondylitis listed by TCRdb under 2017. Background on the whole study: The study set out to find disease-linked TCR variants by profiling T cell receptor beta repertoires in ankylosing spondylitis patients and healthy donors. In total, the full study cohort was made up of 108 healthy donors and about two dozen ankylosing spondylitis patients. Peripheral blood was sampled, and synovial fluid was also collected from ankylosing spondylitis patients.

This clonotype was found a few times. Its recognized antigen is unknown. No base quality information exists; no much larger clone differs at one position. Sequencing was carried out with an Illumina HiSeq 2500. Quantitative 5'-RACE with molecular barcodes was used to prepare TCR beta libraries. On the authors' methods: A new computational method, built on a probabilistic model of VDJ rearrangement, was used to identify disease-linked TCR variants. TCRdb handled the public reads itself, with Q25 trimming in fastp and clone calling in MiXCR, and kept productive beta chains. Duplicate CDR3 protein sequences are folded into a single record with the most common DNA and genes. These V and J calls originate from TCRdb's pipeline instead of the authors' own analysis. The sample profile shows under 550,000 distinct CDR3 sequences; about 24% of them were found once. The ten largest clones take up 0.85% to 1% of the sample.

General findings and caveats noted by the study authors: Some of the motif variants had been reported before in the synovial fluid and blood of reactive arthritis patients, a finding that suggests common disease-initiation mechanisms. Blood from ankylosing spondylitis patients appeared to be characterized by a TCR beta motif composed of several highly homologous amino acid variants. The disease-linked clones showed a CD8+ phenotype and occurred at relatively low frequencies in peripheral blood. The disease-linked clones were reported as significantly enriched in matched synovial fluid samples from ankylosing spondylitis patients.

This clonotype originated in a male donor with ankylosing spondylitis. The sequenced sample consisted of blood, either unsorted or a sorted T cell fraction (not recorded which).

CDR3 protein: CASSPDRLFMNTEAFF. The DNA sequence reads TGTGCCAGCAGCCCGGACAGGCTGTTCATGAACACTGAAGCTTTCTTT. Recombination linked TRBV7-2 to TRBJ1-1; 7 middle bases align to TRBD1. The germline V gene specifies SGHTA as CDR1 and FQGNSA as CDR2. For this chain, trimming is 5 bases at the V end and 0 bases at the J end, and the number of junction bases without a gene match is 9. Its CDR3 holds 16 amino acids, cysteine through phenylalanine. The DNA shown is the 48-base CDR3, in frame from base 1.